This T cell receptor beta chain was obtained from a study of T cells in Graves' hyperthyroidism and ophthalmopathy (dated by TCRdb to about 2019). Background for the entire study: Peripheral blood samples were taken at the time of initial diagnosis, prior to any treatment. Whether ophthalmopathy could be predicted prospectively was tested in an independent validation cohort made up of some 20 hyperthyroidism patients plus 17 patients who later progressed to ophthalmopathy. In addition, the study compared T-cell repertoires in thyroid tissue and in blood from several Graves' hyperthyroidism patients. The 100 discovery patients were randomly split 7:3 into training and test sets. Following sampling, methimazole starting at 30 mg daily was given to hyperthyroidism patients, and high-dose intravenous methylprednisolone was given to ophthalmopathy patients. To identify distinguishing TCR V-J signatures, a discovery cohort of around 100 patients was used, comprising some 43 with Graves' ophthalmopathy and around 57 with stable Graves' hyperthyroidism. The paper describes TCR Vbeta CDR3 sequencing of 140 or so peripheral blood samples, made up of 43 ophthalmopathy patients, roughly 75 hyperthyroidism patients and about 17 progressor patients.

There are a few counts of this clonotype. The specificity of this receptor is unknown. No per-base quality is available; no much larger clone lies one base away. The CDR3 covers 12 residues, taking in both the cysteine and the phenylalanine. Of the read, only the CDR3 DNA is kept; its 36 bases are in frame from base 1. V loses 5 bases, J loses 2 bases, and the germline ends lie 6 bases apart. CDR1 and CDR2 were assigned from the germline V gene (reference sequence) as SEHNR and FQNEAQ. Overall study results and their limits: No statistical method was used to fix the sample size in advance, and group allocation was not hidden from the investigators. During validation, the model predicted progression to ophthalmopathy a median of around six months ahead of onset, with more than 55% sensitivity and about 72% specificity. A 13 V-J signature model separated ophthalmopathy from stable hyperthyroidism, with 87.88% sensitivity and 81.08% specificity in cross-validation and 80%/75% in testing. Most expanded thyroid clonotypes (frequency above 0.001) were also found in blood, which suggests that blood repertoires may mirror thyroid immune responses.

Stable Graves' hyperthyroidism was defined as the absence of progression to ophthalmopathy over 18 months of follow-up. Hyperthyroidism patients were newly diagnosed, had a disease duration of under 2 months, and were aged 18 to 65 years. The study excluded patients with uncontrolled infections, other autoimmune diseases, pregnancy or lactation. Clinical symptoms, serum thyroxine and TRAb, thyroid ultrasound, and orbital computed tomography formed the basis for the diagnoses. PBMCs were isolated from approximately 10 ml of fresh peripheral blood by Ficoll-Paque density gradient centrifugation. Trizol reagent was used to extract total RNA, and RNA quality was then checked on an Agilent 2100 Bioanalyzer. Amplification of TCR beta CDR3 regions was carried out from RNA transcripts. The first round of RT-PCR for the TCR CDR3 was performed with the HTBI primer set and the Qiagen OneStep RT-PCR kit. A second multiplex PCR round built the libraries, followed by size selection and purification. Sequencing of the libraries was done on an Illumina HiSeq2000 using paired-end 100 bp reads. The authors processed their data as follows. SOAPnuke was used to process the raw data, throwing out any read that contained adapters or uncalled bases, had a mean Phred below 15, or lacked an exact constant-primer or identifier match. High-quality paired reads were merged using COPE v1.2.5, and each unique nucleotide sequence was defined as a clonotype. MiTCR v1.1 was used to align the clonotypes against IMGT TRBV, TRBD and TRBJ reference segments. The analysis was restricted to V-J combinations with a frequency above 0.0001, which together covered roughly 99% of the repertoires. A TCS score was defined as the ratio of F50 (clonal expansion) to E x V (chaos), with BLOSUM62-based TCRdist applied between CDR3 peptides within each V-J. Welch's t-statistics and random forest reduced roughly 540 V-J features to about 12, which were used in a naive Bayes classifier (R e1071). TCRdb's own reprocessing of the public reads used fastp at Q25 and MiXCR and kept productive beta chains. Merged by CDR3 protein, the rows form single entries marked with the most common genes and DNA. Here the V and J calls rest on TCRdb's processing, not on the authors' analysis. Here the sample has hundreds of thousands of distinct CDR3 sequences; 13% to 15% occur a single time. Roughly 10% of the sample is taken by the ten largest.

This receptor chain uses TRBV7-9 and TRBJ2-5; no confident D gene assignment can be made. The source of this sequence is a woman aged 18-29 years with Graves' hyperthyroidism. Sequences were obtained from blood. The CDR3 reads CASSPWQETQYF. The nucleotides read TGTGCCAGCAGCCCGTGGCAAGAGACCCAGTACTTC.